This T cell receptor (beta chain) was recovered during a study of T cells in Graves' hyperthyroidism and ophthalmopathy. At the level of the study: Peripheral blood was obtained at initial diagnosis, preceding any treatment. Study-wide findings and caveats: Ophthalmopathy stood apart from stable hyperthyroidism in a 13 V-J model.

The ends were cut back, 6 bases at V and 1 base at J, with 12 bases in the middle. The CDR3 runs to 14 residues. Authors of the study amplified TCR beta CDR3 regions from RNA transcripts. The HTBI primer set drove a first-round RT-PCR of the TCR CDR3. TCRdb independently ran MiXCR on the multiplex PCR reads; one entry per CDR3 protein. Of 200,000 to 250,000 distinct CDR3 sequences listed, about a sixth are singletons. No ophthalmopathy progression within 18 months constituted stable Graves' hyperthyroidism. Reasons for excluding patients were uncontrolled infection, other autoimmune disease, pregnancy or lactation. Points on this clonotype: As yet, its antigen is unknown.

The gene calls are TRBV12-3 or TRBV12-4 and TRBJ1-1; TRBD1 is a possible D gene (5 bases). The receptor was isolated from a man in his fifties with Graves' hyperthyroidism. The source material was blood. CDR3 in amino acids: CASRSRGRNTEAFF. CDR3 nucleotide sequence: TGTGCCAGCAGGTCCCGGGGCAGGAACACTGAAGCTTTCTTT.